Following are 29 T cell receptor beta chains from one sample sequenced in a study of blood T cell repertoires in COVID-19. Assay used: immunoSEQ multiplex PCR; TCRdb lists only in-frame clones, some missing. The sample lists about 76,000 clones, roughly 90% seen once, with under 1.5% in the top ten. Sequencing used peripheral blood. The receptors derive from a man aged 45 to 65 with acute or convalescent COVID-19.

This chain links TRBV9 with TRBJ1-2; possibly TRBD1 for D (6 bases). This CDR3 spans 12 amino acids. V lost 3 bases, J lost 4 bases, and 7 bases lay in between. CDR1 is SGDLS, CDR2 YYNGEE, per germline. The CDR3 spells CASSEDSYGYTF. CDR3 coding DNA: TGTGCCAGCAGCGAGGACAGCTATGGCTACACCTTC.

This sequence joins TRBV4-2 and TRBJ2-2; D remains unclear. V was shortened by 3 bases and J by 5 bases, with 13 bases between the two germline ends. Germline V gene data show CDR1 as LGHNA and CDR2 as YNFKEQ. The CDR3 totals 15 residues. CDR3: CASSHLADSTGELFF. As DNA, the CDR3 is TGTGCCAGCAGCCACCTGGCGGATTCGACCGGGGAGCTGTTTTTT.

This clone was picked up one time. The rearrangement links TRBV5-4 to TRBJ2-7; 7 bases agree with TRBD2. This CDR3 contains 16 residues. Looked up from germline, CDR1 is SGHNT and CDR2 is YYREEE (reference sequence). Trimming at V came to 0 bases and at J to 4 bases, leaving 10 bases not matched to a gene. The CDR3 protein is CASSLEGWEGRYEQYF. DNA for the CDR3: TGTGCCAGCAGCTTGGAAGGGTGGGAGGGCCGGTACGAGCAGTACTTC.

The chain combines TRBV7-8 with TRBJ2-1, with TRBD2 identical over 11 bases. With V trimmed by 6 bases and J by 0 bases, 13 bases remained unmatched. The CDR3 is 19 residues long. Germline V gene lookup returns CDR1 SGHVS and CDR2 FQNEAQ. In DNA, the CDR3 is TGTGCCAGCAGACTTAGTAGGCTAGCGGGAGGCCGCTCCTACAATGAGCAGTTCTTC. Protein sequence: CASRLSRLAGGRSYNEQFF.

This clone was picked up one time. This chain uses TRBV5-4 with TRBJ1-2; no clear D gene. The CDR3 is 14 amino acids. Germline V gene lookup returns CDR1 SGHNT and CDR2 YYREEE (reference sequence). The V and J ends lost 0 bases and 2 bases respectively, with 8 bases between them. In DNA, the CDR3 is TGTGCCAGCAGCTTGGGAGGGTTCAACTATGGCTACACCTTC. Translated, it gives CASSLGGFNYGYTF.

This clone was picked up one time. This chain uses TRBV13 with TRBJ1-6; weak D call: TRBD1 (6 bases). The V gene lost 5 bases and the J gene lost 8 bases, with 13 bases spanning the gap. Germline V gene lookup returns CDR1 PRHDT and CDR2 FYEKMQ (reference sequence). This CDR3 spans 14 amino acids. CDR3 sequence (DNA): TGTGCCAGCAGCAGGGGGGGAAAGGATTCACCCCTCCACTTT. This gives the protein CASSRGGKDSPLHF.

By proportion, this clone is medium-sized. CDR3: CASSLDRATGELFF. The CDR3 nucleotides read TGTGCCAGCAGCTTGGACAGGGCGACCGGGGAGCTGTTTTTT. The chain links TRBV5-4 to TRBJ2-2, with a weak D call TRBD1 (6 bases). Trimming left V 0 bases short and J 5 bases short, with 8 bases between. This CDR3 has 14 residues. The V gene's germline CDR1 is SGHNT and CDR2 YYREEE (reference sequence).

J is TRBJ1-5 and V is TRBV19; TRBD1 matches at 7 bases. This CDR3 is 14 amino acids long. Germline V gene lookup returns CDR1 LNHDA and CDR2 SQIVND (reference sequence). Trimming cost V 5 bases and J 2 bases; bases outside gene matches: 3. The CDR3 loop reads CASSPTGGNQPQHF. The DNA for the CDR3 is TGTGCCAGTAGTCCCACAGGGGGCAATCAGCCCCAGCATTTT.

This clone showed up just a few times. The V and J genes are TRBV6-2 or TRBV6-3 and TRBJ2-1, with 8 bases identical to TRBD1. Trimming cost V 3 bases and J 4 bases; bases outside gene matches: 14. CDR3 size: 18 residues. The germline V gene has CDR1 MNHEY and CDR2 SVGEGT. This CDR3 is CASSYYPGQGSWYNEQFF. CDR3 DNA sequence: TGTGCCAGCAGTTATTACCCAGGACAGGGTAGTTGGTACAATGAGCAGTTCTTC.

In nucleotides, the CDR3 is TGTGCCAGCAGCCAAGATTTTGGAGTAGTGAACACTGAAGCTTTCTTT. Translating gives CASSQDFGVVNTEAFF. V and J are TRBV14 and TRBJ1-1; D gene uncertain. The CDR3 contains 16 residues. The germline V gene encodes CDR1 SGHDN and CDR2 FVKESK. V lost 0 bases and J 0 bases, leaving 11 bases between the germline ends.

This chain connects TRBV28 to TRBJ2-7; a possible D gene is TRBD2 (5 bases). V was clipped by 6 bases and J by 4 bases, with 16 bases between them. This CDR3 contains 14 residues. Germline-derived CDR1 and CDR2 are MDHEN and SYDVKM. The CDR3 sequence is CASSPRLEVYEQYF. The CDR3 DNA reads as TGTGCCAGCAGCCCGAGGCTGGAGGTATACGAGCAGTACTTC.

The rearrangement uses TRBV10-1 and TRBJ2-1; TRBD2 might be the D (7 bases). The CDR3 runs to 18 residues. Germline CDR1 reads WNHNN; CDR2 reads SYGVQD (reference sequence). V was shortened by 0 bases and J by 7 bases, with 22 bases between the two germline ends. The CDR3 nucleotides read TGCGCCAGCAGTGAGTCTACCAGCGCGGGGGCATTTTTGAATGAGCAGTTCTTC. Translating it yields CASSESTSAGAFLNEQFF.

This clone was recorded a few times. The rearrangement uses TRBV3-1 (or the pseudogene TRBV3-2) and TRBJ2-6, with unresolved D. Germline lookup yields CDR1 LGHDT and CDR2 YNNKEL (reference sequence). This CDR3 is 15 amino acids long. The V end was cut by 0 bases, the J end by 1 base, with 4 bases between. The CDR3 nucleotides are TGTGCCAGCAGCCAAGATGCGTCTGGGGCCAACGTCCTGACTTTC. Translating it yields CASSQDASGANVLTF.

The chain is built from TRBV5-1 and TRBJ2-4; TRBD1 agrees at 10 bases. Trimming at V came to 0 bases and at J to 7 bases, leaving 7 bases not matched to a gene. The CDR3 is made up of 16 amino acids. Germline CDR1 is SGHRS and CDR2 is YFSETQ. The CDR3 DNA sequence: TGCGCCAGCAGCTTGGGGTCGGGACAGGGGAACAACATTCAGTACTTC. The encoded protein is CASSLGSGQGNNIQYF. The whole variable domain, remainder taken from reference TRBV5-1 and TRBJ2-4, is KAGVTQTPRYLIKTRGQQVTLSCSPISGHRSVSWYQQTPGQGLQFLFEYFSETQRNKGNFPGRFSGRQFSNSRSEMNVSTLELGDSALYLCASSLGSGQGNNIQYFGAGTRLSVL.

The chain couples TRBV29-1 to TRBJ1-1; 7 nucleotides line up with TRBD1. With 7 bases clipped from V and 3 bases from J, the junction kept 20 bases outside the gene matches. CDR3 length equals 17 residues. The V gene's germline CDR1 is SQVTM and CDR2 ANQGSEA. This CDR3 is CSADFSGTAPRDTEAFF. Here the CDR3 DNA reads TGCAGCGCCGACTTTTCCGGGACAGCTCCCCGGGACACTGAAGCTTTCTTT. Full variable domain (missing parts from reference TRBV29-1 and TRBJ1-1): SAVISQKPSRDICQRGTSLTIQCQVDSQVTMMFWYRQQPGQSLTLIATANQGSEATYESGFVIDKFPISRPNLTFSTLTVSNMSPEDSSIYLCSADFSGTAPRDTEAFFGQGTRLTVV.

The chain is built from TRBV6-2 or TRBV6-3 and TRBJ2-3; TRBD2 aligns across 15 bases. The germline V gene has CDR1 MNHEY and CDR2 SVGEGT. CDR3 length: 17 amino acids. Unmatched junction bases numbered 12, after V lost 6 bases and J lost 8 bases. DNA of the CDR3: TGTGCCAGCAGCCCTGGACTAGCGGGAGGGCCGGAGGGTACGCAGTATTTT. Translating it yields CASSPGLAGGPEGTQYF.

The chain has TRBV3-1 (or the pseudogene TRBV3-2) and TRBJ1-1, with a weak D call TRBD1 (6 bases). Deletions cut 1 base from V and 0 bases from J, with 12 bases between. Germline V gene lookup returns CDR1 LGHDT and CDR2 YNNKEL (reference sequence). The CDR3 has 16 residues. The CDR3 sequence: CASSQAGGGMNTEAFF. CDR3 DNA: TGTGCCAGCAGCCAAGCGGGGGGCGGCATGAACACTGAAGCTTTCTTT.

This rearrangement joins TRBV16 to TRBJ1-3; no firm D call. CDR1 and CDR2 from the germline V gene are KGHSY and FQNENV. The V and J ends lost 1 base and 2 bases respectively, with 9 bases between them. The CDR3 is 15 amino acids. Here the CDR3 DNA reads TGTGCCAGCAGCCAATATGGCCATACTGGAAACACCATATATTTT. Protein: CASSQYGHTGNTIYF.

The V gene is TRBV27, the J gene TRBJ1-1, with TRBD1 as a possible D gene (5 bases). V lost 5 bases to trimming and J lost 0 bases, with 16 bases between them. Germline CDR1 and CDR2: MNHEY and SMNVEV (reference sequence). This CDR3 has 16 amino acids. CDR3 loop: CASSPPRGGMNTEAFF. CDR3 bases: TGTGCCAGCAGTCCCCCCCGGGGGGGTATGAACACTGAAGCTTTCTTT.

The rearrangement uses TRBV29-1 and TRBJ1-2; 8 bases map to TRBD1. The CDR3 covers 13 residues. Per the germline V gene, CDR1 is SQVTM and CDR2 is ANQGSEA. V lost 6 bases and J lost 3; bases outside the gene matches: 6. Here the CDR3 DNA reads TGCAGCGTCGACGGGACAGGAGACTATGGCTACACCTTC. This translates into CSVDGTGDYGYTF. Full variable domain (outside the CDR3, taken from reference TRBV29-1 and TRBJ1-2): SAVISQKPSRDICQRGTSLTIQCQVDSQVTMMFWYRQQPGQSLTLIATANQGSEATYESGFVIDKFPISRPNLTFSTLTVSNMSPEDSSIYLCSVDGTGDYGYTFGSGTRLTVV.

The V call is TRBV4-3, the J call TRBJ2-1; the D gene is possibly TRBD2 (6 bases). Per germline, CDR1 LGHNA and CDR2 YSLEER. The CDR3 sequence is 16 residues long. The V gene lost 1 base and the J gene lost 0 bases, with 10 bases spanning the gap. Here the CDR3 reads CASSQVRGSSYNEQFF. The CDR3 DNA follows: TGCGCCAGCAGCCAAGTCCGGGGGAGCTCCTACAATGAGCAGTTCTTC.

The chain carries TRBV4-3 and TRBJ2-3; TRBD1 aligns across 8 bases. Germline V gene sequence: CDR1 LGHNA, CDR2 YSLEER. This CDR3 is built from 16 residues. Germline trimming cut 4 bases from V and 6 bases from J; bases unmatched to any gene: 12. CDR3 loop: CASSLGQGADRDTQYF. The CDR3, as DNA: TGCGCCAGCAGCCTCGGACAGGGTGCCGATAGGGATACGCAGTATTTT.

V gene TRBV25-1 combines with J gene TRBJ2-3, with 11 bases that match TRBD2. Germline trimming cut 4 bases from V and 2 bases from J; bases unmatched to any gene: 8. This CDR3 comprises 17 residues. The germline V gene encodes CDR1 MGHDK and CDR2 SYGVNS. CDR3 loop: CASSGPRLAGITDTQYF. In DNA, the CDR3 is TGTGCCAGCAGTGGACCCCGACTAGCGGGGATCACAGATACGCAGTATTTT.

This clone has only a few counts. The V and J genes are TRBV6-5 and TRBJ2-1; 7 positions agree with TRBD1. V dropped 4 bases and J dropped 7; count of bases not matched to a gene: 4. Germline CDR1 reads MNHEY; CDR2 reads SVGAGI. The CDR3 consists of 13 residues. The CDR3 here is CASSSGQRNEQFF. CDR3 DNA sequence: TGTGCCAGCAGTTCGGGACAGAGGAATGAGCAGTTCTTC.

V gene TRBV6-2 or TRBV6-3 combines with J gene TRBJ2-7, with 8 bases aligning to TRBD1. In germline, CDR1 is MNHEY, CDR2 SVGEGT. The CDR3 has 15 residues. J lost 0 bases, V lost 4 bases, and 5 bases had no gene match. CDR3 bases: TGTGCCAGCAGTTGGGACAGGAAGAGCTCCTACGAGCAGTACGTC. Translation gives CASSWDRKSSYEQYV.

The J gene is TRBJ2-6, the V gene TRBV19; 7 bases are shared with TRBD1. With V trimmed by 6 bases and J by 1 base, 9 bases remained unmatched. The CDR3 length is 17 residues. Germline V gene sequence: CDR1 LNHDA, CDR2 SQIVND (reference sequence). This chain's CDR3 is CASSSLSGQSGANVLTF. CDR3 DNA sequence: TGTGCCAGTAGCTCGCTGTCGGGACAGTCTGGGGCCAACGTCCTGACTTTC.

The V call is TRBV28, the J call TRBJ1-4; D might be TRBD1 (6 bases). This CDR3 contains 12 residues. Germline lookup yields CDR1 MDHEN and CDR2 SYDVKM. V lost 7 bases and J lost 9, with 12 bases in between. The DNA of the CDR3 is TGTGCCAGCAAGGACAGTCTGCAAAAACTGTTTTTT. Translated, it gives CASKDSLQKLFF.

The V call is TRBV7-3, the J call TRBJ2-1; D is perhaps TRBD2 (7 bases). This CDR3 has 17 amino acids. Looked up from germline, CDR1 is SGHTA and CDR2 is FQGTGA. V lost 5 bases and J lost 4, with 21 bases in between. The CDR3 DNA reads TGTGCCAGCAGCCCTGGGAGGGGGAGGACTGGATACAATGAGCAGTTCTTC. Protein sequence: CASSPGRGRTGYNEQFF. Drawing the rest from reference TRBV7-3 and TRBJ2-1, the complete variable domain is GAGVSQTPSNKVTEKGKYVELRCDPISGHTALYWYRQSLGQGPEFLIYFQGTGAADDSGLPNDRFFAVRPEGSVSTLKIQRTERGDSAVYLCASSPGRGRTGYNEQFFGPGTRLTVL.

Here the CDR3 reads CASSVDRAGANVLTF. In DNA, the CDR3 is TGTGCCAGCAGCGTTGACAGGGCTGGGGCCAACGTCCTGACTTTC. The chain couples TRBV9 to TRBJ2-6, with TRBD1 matching 7 bases. The CDR3 has 15 residues. V was pared by 2 bases and J by 2 bases, with 1 base of the junction left unmatched. Germline V gene data show CDR1 as SGDLS and CDR2 as YYNGEE.